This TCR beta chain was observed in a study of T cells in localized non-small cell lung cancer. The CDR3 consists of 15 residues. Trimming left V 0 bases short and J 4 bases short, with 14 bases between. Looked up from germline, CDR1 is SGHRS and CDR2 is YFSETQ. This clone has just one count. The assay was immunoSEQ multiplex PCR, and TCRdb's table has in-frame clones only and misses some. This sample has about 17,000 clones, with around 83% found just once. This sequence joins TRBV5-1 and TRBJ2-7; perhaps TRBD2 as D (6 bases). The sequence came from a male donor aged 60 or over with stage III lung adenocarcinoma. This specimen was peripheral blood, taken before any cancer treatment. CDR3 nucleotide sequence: TGCGCCAGCAGCTTGGTGGGAGGCCCCCAATACGAGCAGTACTTC. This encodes CASSLVGGPQYEQYF. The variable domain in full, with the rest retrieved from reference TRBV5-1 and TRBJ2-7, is KAGVTQTPRYLIKTRGQQVTLSCSPISGHRSVSWYQQTPGQGLQFLFEYFSETQRNKGNFPGRFSGRQFSNSRSEMNVSTLELGDSALYLCASSLVGGPQYEQYFGPGTRLTVT.